This TCR beta chain emerged from a study of blood T cell repertoires in COVID-19. This clone appeared a few times. Repertoires were generated with immunoSEQ multiplex PCR, while TCRdb's copy carries only in-frame clones and drops some. The repertoire holds tens of thousands of clones, with about four fifths as singletons. The CDR3 covers 16 residues. CDR1 and CDR2 from the germline V gene are MRHNA and SNTAGT. With V trimmed by 6 bases and J by 2 bases, 11 bases remained unmatched. This rearrangement joins TRBV6-4 to TRBJ2-5; 8 positions agree with TRBD2. The clonotype originates from a human donor in a cohort sampled during active COVID-19. The sample was peripheral blood. CDR3 DNA sequence: TGTGCCAGCAGCGCCCTGGCGAGCGGGGGACAAGAGACCCAGTACTTC. Encoded protein: CASSALASGGQETQYF.